This record concerns one T cell receptor (beta chain) sequence. Its cognate antigen is unknown. The sample comes from a study of T cells in Graves' hyperthyroidism and ophthalmopathy. Study-wide background: Before treatment of any kind, peripheral blood was taken at initial diagnosis. Study outcomes and limitations: Ophthalmopathy and stable hyperthyroidism were told apart by a 13 V-J model. Blood also showed most of the thyroid clonotypes that were expanded above 0.001.

Across 18 months, stable Graves' hyperthyroidism was marked by no progression to ophthalmopathy. This CDR3 spans 17 amino acids. After removal of 5 bases from V and 4 bases from J, the junction contained 14 bases not matched to a gene. CDR1 and CDR2 from the germline V gene are SGHVS and FNYEAQ. Amplified TCR beta CDR3 regions came from RNA transcripts. The TCR CDR3 first-round RT-PCR relied on the HTBI primer set. TCRdb ran MiXCR on the multiplex PCR reads and lists one entry per CDR3 protein. The table has hundreds of thousands of distinct CDR3 sequences, more than 15% seen once. Specimen: blood. The TCR comes from a woman younger than 35 with Graves' hyperthyroidism. The chain joins TRBV7-6 to TRBJ2-1, with 7 bases that match TRBD1. The CDR3 region is CASSRLPPGQKYNEQFF. The CDR3 DNA reads as TGTGCCAGCAGCCGACTCCCTCCGGGACAGAAATACAATGAGCAGTTCTTC.